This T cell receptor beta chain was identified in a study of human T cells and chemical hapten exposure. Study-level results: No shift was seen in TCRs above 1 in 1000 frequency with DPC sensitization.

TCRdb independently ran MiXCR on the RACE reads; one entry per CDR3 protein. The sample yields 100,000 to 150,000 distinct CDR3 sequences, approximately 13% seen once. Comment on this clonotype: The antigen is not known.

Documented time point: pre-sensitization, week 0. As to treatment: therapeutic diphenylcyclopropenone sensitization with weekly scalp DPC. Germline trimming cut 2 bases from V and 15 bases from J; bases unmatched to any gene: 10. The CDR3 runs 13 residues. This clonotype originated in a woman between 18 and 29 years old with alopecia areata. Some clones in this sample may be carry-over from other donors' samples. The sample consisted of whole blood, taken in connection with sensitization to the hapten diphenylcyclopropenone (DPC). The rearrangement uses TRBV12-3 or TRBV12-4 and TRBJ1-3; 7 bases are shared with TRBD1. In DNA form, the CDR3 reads TGTGCCAGCAGTTTAAAGGGGGACAGCGGGGAATATTTT. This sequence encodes CASSLKGDSGEYF.